This T cell receptor beta chain stems from a study of cytomegalovirus exposure and HLA in healthy donors (dated by TCRdb to the late 2010s). About the investigation overall: In an earlier analysis of under 600 of the donors, 276 Gb of sequence data and some 120 million unique TCR beta sequences from about 179 million T cells were reported. Roughly 320 gigabases of sequencing data and 75 million to 85 million unique TCR sequences made up an early release that covered 500 to 650 HLA-typed donors. The genetic ancestry cluster associated with self-reported Caucasian donors included roughly four fifths of the approximately 410 genotyped donors. The study aimed to test whether signatures of past pathogen exposure could be identified by cataloging public T cell receptors. The T cell repertoires of under 700 subjects were profiled by immunosequencing and related to cytomegalovirus serostatus. Besides the first cohort of around 700 subjects, a separate validation cohort made up of around 120 different subjects was used. To predict cytomegalovirus infection status, the study brought together high-throughput TCR immunosequencing, statistical association of individual TCRs with disease status, and machine learning. In a later analysis, previously published TCR beta repertoires from some 640 donors were re-analyzed and high-resolution HLA genotyping was added so that TCR occurrence patterns could be studied. Rather than using new phenotypic data, the later analysis identified candidate immune exposures from TCR beta sequences and from how often those sequences occurred across donors. To decide whether each TCR beta V gene segment behaved as functional or pseudogenic, an earlier analysis of some 570 of the donors relied on high-throughput TCR beta sequencing. Donor age, sex, ethnicity and CMV serostatus were compiled together with the repertoire data. In a later genetic analysis, genome-wide SNP genotypes for about three fifths of the roughly 670 donors were used, and that subset was treated as a discovery cohort. All discovery cohort repertoires had been generated on a single sequencing platform. HLA typing covered class I and class II loci at four-digit resolution. The number of donors typed differed by locus, with about 629-630 for A, B, C, DRB1 and DQB1, roughly 550 for DQA1, under 610 for DPA1, and around 430 for DPB1. About five DR-DQ haplotypes were treated as single units for association and clustering because of strong linkage in the cohort. Among a few hundred genotyped donors of the cohort, an average of approximately 230,000 unique TCR beta nucleotide sequences were sequenced per donor, roughly 18% of them non-productive.

Broader findings and caveats from the paper: Linkage disequilibrium might explain the correlated functional status among segregating V segments, but an unknown experimental factor could not be ruled out. A few of the identified cytomegalovirus-associated TCR beta chains were confirmed in vitro to be specific for cytomegalovirus antigens. According to a later analysis, TCR association rates differed among HLA loci, with DRB1 alleles showing the most associated TCRs and HLA-C alleles showing the fewest. Because the 87-base-pair reads could not distinguish some IMGT-functional V segments, including TRBV6-2 and TRBV6-3, those segments were excluded. According to a later analysis, most CMV-associated TCR beta chains appeared to be HLA-restricted, and the HLA associations seemed to be driven largely by CMV exposure. Across donors, most TCR sequences were observed very rarely, whereas some public TCRs were present in many individuals. Sequencing depth was assumed to be roughly uniform across donors in the presence/absence analyses, though that assumption may not hold. This cohort had only TCR beta chains sequenced, and the lack of alpha or paired-chain data limited which features could be detected. CMV serostatus was the only immune exposure information available for the cohort. A later genetic analysis associated a missense DCLRE1C variant with V-gene and J-gene trimming of TCR beta chains, and an independent cohort replicated the association. In the study, 150 to 200 TCR beta chains were listed as associated with cytomegalovirus. Strong co-occurrence of HLA alleles, especially DR and DQ, made assigning TCR associations to individual alleles difficult. In both the original and validation cohorts, the classifier was reported to diagnose cytomegalovirus status with high specificity and sensitivity. The earlier analysis of a few hundred of the donors excluded about 16 rarely observed V segments, including chromosome 9 orphons, because counts were too low. According to a later genetic analysis, donors in an Asian-associated ancestry cluster had fewer N-insertions in productive TCRs than the approximately 670-donor mean. A further reported finding was that TCR beta sequences accurately predicted the HLA-A and HLA-B alleles for most subjects in the first cohort. It was suggested by the authors that the approach could potentially be generalized to other disease states and immunological phenotypes. Broadly in line with IMGT annotations, most TCR beta V segments showed up in productive rearrangements about 87% or about 30% of the time in an earlier analysis of 587 of the donors. Several of the top co-occurrence clusters appeared to be linked to parvovirus B19, influenza, CMV and Epstein-Barr virus, according to a later analysis. The sequencing pipeline was judged likely to have produced a cluster of highly shared sequence variants as a technical artifact. HLA typing was unavailable for some donors at each locus, so association tests used only the typed subset. At a false discovery rate of 0.05, a later analysis linked under 20,000 TCR beta sequences to specific HLA alleles. Compared with equally common non-associated chains, HLA-associated TCR beta chains in a later analysis were more clonally expanded and had lower generation probabilities.

As regards this clone: Its cognate antigen has yet to be identified. No base quality information exists; no much larger clone differs at one position.

The cohort was made up of roughly 670 healthy bone marrow donors. At the time of sampling, all cohort members were nominally healthy, though unrecorded immune exposures were likely present. The donor tested CMV seropositive and was one of the 289 seropositive cohort members. A peripheral blood sample was collected from each donor, and TCR beta sequencing was performed on peripheral blood mononuclear cells. Genomic DNA was extracted from the blood cell samples with the Qiagen DNeasy Blood Extraction Kit. Libraries were constructed by the immunoSEQ multiplex PCR assay. The multiplex PCR relied on a mix of 60 forward primers for TCR Vbeta segments and 13 reverse primers for TCR Jbeta segments. The CDR3 region of rearranged TCR beta genes was amplified from genomic DNA by a multiplex PCR assay. The Illumina HiSeq System was used to sequence the amplified TCR beta libraries as 87-base-pair reads. As for how the authors treated the data: A later analysis tallied approximately 87 million unique TCR beta chains across the 666 repertoires, and approximately 12 million of those chains were shared by two or more donors. A nearest-neighbor algorithm error-corrected the raw reads and collapsed the reads into unique sequences, merging closely related sequences to remove PCR and sequencing errors. V, D and J gene segments were assigned by aligning CDR3 sequences to IMGT reference sequences. For a sequence to be retained, a match of at least six nucleotides was required to both a V gene segment and a J gene segment. Rearrangements were classified as productive when the CDR3 lacked stop codons and remained in frame with V and J, and all other rearrangements were classified as non-productive. Following IMGT convention, CDR3 was defined as the stretch from the second conserved V-encoded cysteine to the conserved J-encoded phenylalanine. In an earlier analysis of around 540 of the donors, sequences lacking an unambiguous match to a single V gene segment were excluded. An earlier analysis of 587 of the donors classified V segments as functional when productive rearrangements were above 56.7% and as segregating when the standard deviation between donors was above 5%. To diagnose cytomegalovirus status from the catalog of TCR beta chain sequences, a statistical classification framework was built. A later analysis assigned V and J genes by comparing TCR nucleotide sequences with IMGT/GENE-DB human TR gene sequences. The TCRdist pipeline was used in a later analysis to assign CDR3 sequences and most-parsimonious VDJ recombination scenarios. In a later analysis, every TCR beta chain was defined by the combination of its CDR3 amino acid sequence and its V-gene family, and reads without a unique V-gene family were dropped. In a later analysis, some 600 highly shared, low-generation-probability nucleotide sequences were removed to address suspected cross-contamination and a sequencing artifact. In a later analysis, a clonal expansion index for each public chain was calculated from normalized within-repertoire ranks of inferred template counts. In a later analysis, generation probabilities were computed using a VDJ recombination model fitted to out-of-frame rearrangements, and the results were checked against IGoR. In a later analysis, TCR-TCR, TCR-HLA and TCR-CMV co-occurrence was scored with hypergeometric tests, and a repertoire-size bias correction was applied to TCR pairs. False discovery rates were estimated in a later analysis by permuting HLA or CMV assignments 20 times. In a later analysis, co-occurring TCRs were grouped using DBSCAN, with TCRdist sequence similarity added in when clustering inside HLA-allele-positive subsets. Repertoires with fewer than 30,000 or more than 120,000 public chains, plus five repertoires with anomalous nucleotide sharing, were excluded from co-occurrence clustering. Drawn from immuneACCESS, this table holds only the in-frame rearrangements with V and J called that TCRdb kept. Clones are partly lost; checked studies trace under half to an unresolved V gene and leave the rest unexplained. From that table come the V and J calls and clone size; the DNA was used to work out D and trimming. The sample has about 45,000 clones on record, about 90% of them singletons. The ten most abundant clones make up around 8% of the sample.

Spanning cysteine to phenylalanine, the CDR3 consists of 13 amino acids. Of all the DNA, just the CDR3 is kept, 39 bases in frame from base 1. The germline V gene (reference sequence) yields LNHDA for CDR1 and SQIVND for CDR2. V sheds 3 bases and J sheds 2 bases, leaving 7 bases between their ends. The sample taken for sequencing was PBMCs. Recombination linked TRBV19 to TRBJ1-2; the D segment could be TRBD1, given 6 matching bases. The receptor comes from a woman aged 40-49 years in good health and CMV-seropositive. The CDR3 loop reads CASSIQGNYGYTF. The DNA is as follows: TGTGCCAGTAGTATTCAGGGGAACTATGGCTACACCTTC.